This T cell receptor (beta chain) was recovered during a study of blood T cell repertoires in COVID-19. Sequencing used immunoSEQ multiplex PCR; TCRdb keeps in-frame clones, though not all of them. The sample gives 180,000 or so clones, 87% of which show up once; 3.7% is in the top ten. There are 16 residues in the CDR3. The germline gives CDR1 LGHNA, CDR2 YNFKEQ. Trimming left V 0 bases short and J 0 bases short, with 9 bases between. The sample comprised peripheral blood. This receptor was identified in a man younger than 30 with active or convalescent COVID-19. The genes are TRBV4-2 and TRBJ1-3; no definite D call. The DNA of the CDR3 is TGTGCCAGCAGCCAAGATCCGGGGATCTCTGGAAACACCATATATTTT. Protein sequence: CASSQDPGISGNTIYF.